Below, 5 T cell receptor beta chains from the same sample are listed, as sequenced in a study of blood T cell repertoires in COVID-19. The assay was immunoSEQ multiplex PCR, and TCRdb's table has in-frame clones only and misses some. The sample has some 220,000 clones; 86% are singletons. The specimen was PBMCs or T cells enriched from blood (not recorded which). Every receptor here comes from a woman aged 45 to 65 in a cohort exposed to, infected with or recovered from COVID-19 (not recorded which).

This sequence joins TRBV11-2 and TRBJ2-7; TRBD1 matches 8 bases. V lost 1 base and J lost 3; bases outside the gene matches: 2. CDR3 length: 14 residues. Germline V gene data show CDR1 as SGHAT and CDR2 as FQNNGV. In nucleotides, the CDR3 is TGTGCCAGCAGCTTAGCAGGGGGCTACTACGAGCAGTACTTC. It yields the protein CASSLAGGYYEQYF.

The chain carries TRBV4-1 and TRBJ2-7; 10 nucleotides agree with TRBD1. This CDR3 is built from 19 residues. V shed 2 bases and J 0 bases; nucleotides not matched to a gene: 13. Germline values: CDR1 MGHRA, CDR2 YSYEKL. CDR3 DNA sequence: TGCGCCAGCAGCCAAATACTTATTTTGACAGGGGGCGCCTCCTACGAGCAGTACTTC. It yields the protein CASSQILILTGGASYEQYF.

CDR3 sequence: CASSSSDRDYGYTF. CDR3 nucleotide sequence: TGCGCCAGCAGTAGTTCAGACAGAGACTATGGCTACACCTTC. The V call is TRBV10-1, the J call TRBJ1-2, with D possibly TRBD1 on 5 matching bases. Germline CDR1 and CDR2: WNHNN and SYGVQD (reference sequence). The CDR3 runs 14 residues. V was shortened by 5 bases and J by 3 bases, with 13 bases between the two germline ends.

The CDR3 DNA is TGTGCCAGCAGCCGGGGGGGACAGGGTCGGGATTCACCCCTCCACTTT. It specifies CASSRGGQGRDSPLHF. The chain uses TRBV7-8 and TRBJ1-6; TRBD1 agrees at 9 bases. The ends lost 5 bases at V and 8 bases at J; junction bases unmatched: 10. The CDR3 consists of 16 residues. Germline CDR1 and CDR2: SGHVS and FQNEAQ.

The chain carries TRBV5-1 and TRBJ1-6; D is ambiguous. V lost 0 bases, J lost 5 bases, and 3 bases lay in between. The CDR3 totals 13 residues. The germline gives CDR1 SGHRS, CDR2 YFSETQ. The CDR3 spells CASSLDNNSPLHF. DNA for the CDR3: TGCGCCAGCAGCTTGGATAATAATTCACCCCTCCACTTT.